Listed below are T cell receptor beta chains from one sample, sequenced in a study of CD8 T cells in ankylosing spondylitis. TCRdb re-analysed the 5' RACE reads in MiXCR, keeping a single row per CDR3 protein. The sample yields approximately 42,000 distinct CDR3 sequences, more than 9.5% seen once. Sample: blood, either unsorted or a sorted T cell fraction (not recorded which). Receptors originate from a male donor with ankylosing spondylitis or in good health (not recorded which). The CDR3 runs from the conserved cysteine through the conserved F or W. Fields, in order: clone size, V gene, D gene, J gene, CDR3 protein, CDR3 DNA. D genes are given only for firm matches. Not every row has a clone size; where given, it reads once, few, many or a size class.

clone_size: few
v_call: TRBV5-1
d_call: -
j_call: TRBJ2-1
cdr3_aa: CASSFRGSSYNEQFF
cdr3_nt: TGCGCCAGCAGCTTTCGGGGGTCGTCCTACAATGAGCAGTTCTTC

clone_size: many
v_call: TRBV29-1
d_call: TRBD2
j_call: TRBJ2-3
cdr3_aa: CSVAGGGEYTDTQYF
cdr3_nt: TGCAGCGTTGCCGGCGGGGGAGAGTACACAGATACGCAGTATTTT

clone_size: many
v_call: TRBV12-3/TRBV12-4
d_call: -
j_call: TRBJ1-2
cdr3_aa: CASSLYVNYGYTF
cdr3_nt: TGTGCCAGCAGTTTATACGTAAACTATGGCTACACCTTC

clone_size: many
v_call: TRBV29-1
d_call: -
j_call: TRBJ1-1
cdr3_aa: CSVQGFGISAFF
cdr3_nt: TGCAGCGTTCAGGGTTTTGGAATTAGCGCTTTCTTT

clone_size: many
v_call: TRBV20-1
d_call: -
j_call: TRBJ1-5
cdr3_aa: CSARGLSQPQHF
cdr3_nt: TGCAGTGCTAGGGGGTTGAGTCAGCCCCAGCATTTT

clone_size: many
v_call: TRBV29-1
d_call: -
j_call: TRBJ2-5
cdr3_aa: CSVEEGGAETQYF
cdr3_nt: TGCAGCGTTGAAGAGGGGGGCGCAGAGACCCAGTACTTC

clone_size: -
v_call: TRBV20-1
d_call: TRBD2
j_call: TRBJ2-1
cdr3_aa: CSAKGLAYNEQFF
cdr3_nt: TGCAGTGCTAAGGGACTAGCCTACAATGAGCAGTTCTTC

clone_size: many
v_call: TRBV12-3/TRBV12-4
d_call: -
j_call: TRBJ1-1
cdr3_aa: CASSTHTEAFF
cdr3_nt: TGTGCCAGCAGTACCCACACTGAAGCTTTCTTT

clone_size: many
v_call: TRBV12-3/TRBV12-4
d_call: -
j_call: TRBJ2-2
cdr3_aa: CASSVDSPFNTGELFF
cdr3_nt: TGTGCCAGCAGTGTCGACAGCCCCTTTAACACCGGGGAGCTGTTTTTT

clone_size: many
v_call: TRBV28
d_call: -
j_call: TRBJ1-1
cdr3_aa: CASSLGRGRGNTEAFF
cdr3_nt: TGTGCCAGCAGTTTGGGTAGGGGGAGAGGGAACACTGAAGCTTTCTTT

clone_size: few
v_call: TRBV7-6
d_call: -
j_call: TRBJ1-2
cdr3_aa: CASSLGDGSYGYTF
cdr3_nt: TGTGCCAGCAGCTTAGGAGACGGGAGCTATGGCTACACCTTC

clone_size: few
v_call: TRBV5-5
d_call: -
j_call: TRBJ1-1
cdr3_aa: CASTQRAMNTEAFF
cdr3_nt: TGTGCCAGCACTCAACGGGCTATGAACACTGAAGCTTTCTTT

clone_size: -
v_call: TRBV20-1
d_call: TRBD1
j_call: TRBJ1-1
cdr3_aa: CSARWLQGVDTEAFF
cdr3_nt: TGCAGTGCTAGATGGCTCCAGGGGGTGGACACTGAAGCTTTCTTT

clone_size: many
v_call: TRBV12-3/TRBV12-4
d_call: TRBD1
j_call: TRBJ2-2
cdr3_aa: CASSLMGQITGELFF
cdr3_nt: TGTGCCAGCAGTCTTATGGGACAGATCACCGGGGAGCTGTTTTTT

clone_size: -
v_call: TRBV19
d_call: TRBD1
j_call: TRBJ1-5
cdr3_aa: CASSRGQVESNQPQHF
cdr3_nt: TGTGCCAGTAGCCGGGGACAGGTGGAAAGCAATCAGCCCCAGCATTTT

clone_size: many
v_call: TRBV2
d_call: -
j_call: TRBJ2-4
cdr3_aa: CASRGPLSLARDIQYF
cdr3_nt: TGTGCCAGCCGGGGTCCCCTCTCCTTAGCCAGGGACATTCAGTACTTC